A selection of T cell receptor beta chains follows, all from one sample in a study of cytomegalovirus exposure and HLA in healthy donors. Libraries were prepared by immunoSEQ multiplex PCR; TCRdb keeps only in-frame clonotypes and omits some of them. The sample contains about 100,000 clones, roughly 80% of which appear only once. The material sequenced was PBMCs. The receptor source for this set is a male donor in good health and CMV-seropositive. The CDR3 runs from the conserved cysteine through the conserved F or W. The D gene is left open where the match is weak. Some rows mark clone size as missing; the rest say once, few, many or name a class of expanded clone.

NA,NA,TRBJ2-7,TRBV6-5,TGTGCCAGCAGTTACTCGGGCAGCACCTACGAGCAGTACTTC,CASSYSGSTYEQYF
NA,TRBD1,TRBJ2-7,TRBV6-1,TGTGCCAGCAGCCTGACAGGGTTCGAGCAGTACTTC,CASSLTGFEQYF
NA,NA,TRBJ1-2,TRBV19,TGTGCCAGTAGTATGGGGGGGGTCGCCTATGGCTACACCTTC,CASSMGGVAYGYTF
NA,TRBD2,TRBJ2-1,TRBV11-2,TGTGCCAGCAGGCCCCTAGCGGGGGGATACAATGAGCAGTTCTTC,CASRPLAGGYNEQFF
NA,NA,TRBJ1-2,TRBV30,TGTGCCTGGAGTGTAAAGAGGGGGACGCCCACGGGGTATGGCTACACCTTC,CAWSVKRGTPTGYGYTF
few,NA,TRBJ2-3,TRBV30,TGTGCCTGGAGTGTAACTGGGGGAGGCGATACGCAGTATTTT,CAWSVTGGGDTQYF
once,TRBD1,TRBJ2-7,TRBV6-5,TGTGCCAGCAGTTATGACAGGGCAGACGAGCAGTACTTC,CASSYDRADEQYF
few,NA,TRBJ2-5,TRBV5-1,TGCGCCAGCAGCTCAGGGCTGGGTCCGACCCAGTACTTC,CASSSGLGPTQYF
NA,TRBD1,TRBJ1-2,TRBV4-1,TGCGCCAGCAGCCACCCCGTACTCCGGGACAGGGAGTATGGCTACACCTTC,CASSHPVLRDREYGYTF
NA,NA,TRBJ2-1,TRBV5-1,TGCGCCAGCAGCTTGCCGCGACTAGGGGTAGGAAATGAGCAGTTCTTC,CASSLPRLGVGNEQFF